These 2 T cell receptor beta chains share one sample of origin, sequenced in a study of T cell changes during pregnancy in multiple sclerosis. The data were produced by immunoSEQ multiplex PCR, yet TCRdb's version contains in-frame clones alone and is incomplete. The table includes about 41,000 clones, 85% to 95% detected once. The specimen comprised CD8+ T cells from peripheral blood mononuclear cells, sampled in the third trimester of pregnancy. Receptors were obtained from a female donor with multiple sclerosis, enrolled in a pregnancy study.

The chain has TRBV7-2 and TRBJ1-6, with D unclear. Germline loops: CDR1 SGHTA, CDR2 FQGNSA. The CDR3 is 15 residues long. Trimming took 4 bases from V and 8 from J, leaving 15 bases between them. The CDR3 nucleotides read TGTGCCAGCAGCTCTCCGGAGGGTCCTGATTCACCCCTCCACTTT. Translating gives CASSSPEGPDSPLHF.

This clone was seen once. The gene calls are TRBV6-1 and TRBJ2-3, with TRBD2 matching 9 bases. There are 16 residues in the CDR3. Germline CDR1 MNHNS, CDR2 SASEGT. The trim removed 3 bases at V and 5 bases at J, leaving 9 bases unmatched. As DNA, the CDR3 is TGTGCCAGCAGTGATGTTAGCGGGGGTGAGGGAGATACGCAGTATTTT. Protein product: CASSDVSGGEGDTQYF.